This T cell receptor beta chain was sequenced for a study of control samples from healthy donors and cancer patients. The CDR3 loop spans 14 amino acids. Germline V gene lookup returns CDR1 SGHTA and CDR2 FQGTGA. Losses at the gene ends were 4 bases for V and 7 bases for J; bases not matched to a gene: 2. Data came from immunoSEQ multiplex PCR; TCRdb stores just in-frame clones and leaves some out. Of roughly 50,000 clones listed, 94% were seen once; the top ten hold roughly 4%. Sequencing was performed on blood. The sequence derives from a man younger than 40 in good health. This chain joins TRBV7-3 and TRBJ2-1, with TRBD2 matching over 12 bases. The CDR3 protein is CASSSGTSGNEQFF. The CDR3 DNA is TGTGCCAGCAGCTCTGGGACTAGCGGGAATGAGCAGTTCTTC.